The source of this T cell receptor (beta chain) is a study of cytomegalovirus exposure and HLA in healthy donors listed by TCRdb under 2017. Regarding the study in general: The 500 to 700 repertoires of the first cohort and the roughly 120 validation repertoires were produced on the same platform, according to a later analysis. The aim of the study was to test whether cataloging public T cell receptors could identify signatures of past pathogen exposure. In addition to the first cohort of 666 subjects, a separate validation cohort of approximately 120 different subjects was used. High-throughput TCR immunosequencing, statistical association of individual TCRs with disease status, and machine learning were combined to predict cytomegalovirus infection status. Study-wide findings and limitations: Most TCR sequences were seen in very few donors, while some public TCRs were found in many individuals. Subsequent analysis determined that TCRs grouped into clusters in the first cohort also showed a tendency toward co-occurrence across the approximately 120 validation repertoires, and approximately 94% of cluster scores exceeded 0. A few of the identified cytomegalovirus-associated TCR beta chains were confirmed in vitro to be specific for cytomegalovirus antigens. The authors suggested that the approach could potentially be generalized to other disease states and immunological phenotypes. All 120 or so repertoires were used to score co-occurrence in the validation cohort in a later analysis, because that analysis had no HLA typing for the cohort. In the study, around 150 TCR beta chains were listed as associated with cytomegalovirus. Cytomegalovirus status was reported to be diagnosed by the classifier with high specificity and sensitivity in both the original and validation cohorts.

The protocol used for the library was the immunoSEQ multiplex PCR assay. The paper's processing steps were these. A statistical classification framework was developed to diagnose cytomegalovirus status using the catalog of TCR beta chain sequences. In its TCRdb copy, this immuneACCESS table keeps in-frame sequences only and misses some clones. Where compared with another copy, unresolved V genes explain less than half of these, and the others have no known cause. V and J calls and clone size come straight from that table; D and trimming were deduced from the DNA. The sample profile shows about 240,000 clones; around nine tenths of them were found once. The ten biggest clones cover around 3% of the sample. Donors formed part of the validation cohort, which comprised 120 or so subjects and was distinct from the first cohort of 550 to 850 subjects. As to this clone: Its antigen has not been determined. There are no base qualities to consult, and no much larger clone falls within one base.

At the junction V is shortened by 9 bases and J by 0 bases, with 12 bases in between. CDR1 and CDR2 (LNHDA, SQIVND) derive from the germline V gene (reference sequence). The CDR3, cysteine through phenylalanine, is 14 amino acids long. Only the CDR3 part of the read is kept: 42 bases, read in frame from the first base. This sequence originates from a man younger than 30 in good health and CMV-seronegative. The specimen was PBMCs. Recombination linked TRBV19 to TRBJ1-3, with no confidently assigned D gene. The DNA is TGTGCCAGCCGAAGTAGCCTCTCTGGAAACACCATATATTTT. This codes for CASRSSLSGNTIYF.